These T cell receptor beta chains were read from a single sample in a study of blood T cell repertoires in COVID-19. Produced via immunoSEQ multiplex PCR; TCRdb's table is partial and in-frame only. The sample consists of roughly 520,000 clones, roughly 90% of them appearing once. Sequencing was performed on PBMCs or T cells enriched from blood (not recorded which). The receptors stem from a woman aged 40 to 50 who had recovered from COVID-19. The CDR3 runs from the conserved cysteine through the conserved F or W. The D gene is left open where the match is weak. Clone size is not always given. Where it is, it says once, few, many or a class for expanded clones.

clone_size: -
d_call: TRBD2
j_call: TRBJ2-3
v_call: TRBV3-1/TRBV3-2
cdr3_nt: TGTGCCAGCAGCCAAGGACTAGCGGGACTAACCCATACGCAGTATTTT
cdr3_aa: CASSQGLAGLTHTQYF

clone_size: -
d_call: TRBD2
j_call: TRBJ2-1
v_call: TRBV10-1
cdr3_nt: TGCGCCAGCAGTAGGTTAGCGGGAGGTTTCGATGAGCAGTTCTTC
cdr3_aa: CASSRLAGGFDEQFF

clone_size: -
d_call: -
j_call: TRBJ2-7
v_call: TRBV5-4
cdr3_nt: TGTGCCAGCAGCCCACTGGGGCCCTACGAGCAGTACTTC
cdr3_aa: CASSPLGPYEQYF

clone_size: -
d_call: -
j_call: TRBJ1-2
v_call: TRBV18
cdr3_nt: TGTGCCAGCCATGGGACCGCTAGCGGCTATGGCTACACCTTC
cdr3_aa: CASHGTASGYGYTF

clone_size: -
d_call: -
j_call: TRBJ2-3
v_call: TRBV18
cdr3_nt: TGTGCCAGCTCACCCCCGCGGAAGCTGAGCACAGATACGCAGTATTTT
cdr3_aa: CASSPPRKLSTDTQYF

clone_size: -
d_call: -
j_call: TRBJ2-4
v_call: TRBV6-5
cdr3_nt: TGTGCCAGCAGTTACTCCGGGACAAGGAACATTCAGTACTTC
cdr3_aa: CASSYSGTRNIQYF

clone_size: -
d_call: TRBD1
j_call: TRBJ2-5
v_call: TRBV9
cdr3_nt: TGTGCCAGCAGCGTAGTGTCGGACAGGGGAGAGACCCAGTACTTC
cdr3_aa: CASSVVSDRGETQYF

clone_size: -
d_call: -
j_call: TRBJ1-2
v_call: TRBV20-1
cdr3_nt: TGCAGTGCTGGGGGACAAAGCGGCTACACCTTC
cdr3_aa: CSAGGQSGYTF

clone_size: -
d_call: -
j_call: TRBJ1-2
v_call: TRBV6-2/TRBV6-3
cdr3_nt: TGTGCCAGCAGTGATGACAGAGTCTATGGCTACACCTTC
cdr3_aa: CASSDDRVYGYTF

clone_size: -
d_call: TRBD1
j_call: TRBJ1-2
v_call: TRBV10-3
cdr3_nt: TGTGCCATCAGTGAGGGGACAGGGAGTATAGGTGGCTACACCTTC
cdr3_aa: CAISEGTGSIGGYTF

clone_size: -
d_call: TRBD2
j_call: TRBJ2-1
v_call: TRBV19
cdr3_nt: TGTGCCAGTATTGAGGGGTTGGGAGGGCCATACAATGAGCAGTTCTTC
cdr3_aa: CASIEGLGGPYNEQFF

clone_size: -
d_call: TRBD1
j_call: TRBJ1-1
v_call: TRBV11-2
cdr3_nt: TGTGCCAGCAGCTTAACAGGGGGAAACACTGAAGCTTTCTTT
cdr3_aa: CASSLTGGNTEAFF

clone_size: -
d_call: TRBD1
j_call: TRBJ1-5
v_call: TRBV6-4
cdr3_nt: TGTGCCAGCAGTCCCCAGGGACAGCCCAATCAGCCCCAGCATTTT
cdr3_aa: CASSPQGQPNQPQHF

clone_size: -
d_call: -
j_call: TRBJ2-7
v_call: TRBV10-3
cdr3_nt: TGTGCCATCAGTGATTCGAGGCACGAGCAGTACTTC
cdr3_aa: CAISDSRHEQYF

clone_size: -
d_call: -
j_call: TRBJ2-4
v_call: TRBV15
cdr3_nt: TGTGCCACCAGCAGAGATAGTCCCCATCTGGCCAAAAACATTCAGTACTTC
cdr3_aa: CATSRDSPHLAKNIQYF

clone_size: -
d_call: -
j_call: TRBJ2-1
v_call: TRBV18
cdr3_nt: TGTGCCAGCTCACAAGCGGCCCCTACCTACAATGAGCAGTTCTTC
cdr3_aa: CASSQAAPTYNEQFF

clone_size: -
d_call: -
j_call: TRBJ2-3
v_call: TRBV15
cdr3_nt: TGTGCCACCAGCACCCGCAGGGGTGGCACAGATACGCAGTATTTT
cdr3_aa: CATSTRRGGTDTQYF

clone_size: -
d_call: -
j_call: TRBJ2-7
v_call: TRBV5-4
cdr3_nt: TGTGCCAGCAGCGCCGGCGGGGGACAATCCTACGAGCAGTACTTC
cdr3_aa: CASSAGGGQSYEQYF

clone_size: -
d_call: TRBD1
j_call: TRBJ2-7
v_call: TRBV24-1
cdr3_nt: TGTGCCACCAGTGATTTCCTGGACAGGATCCTCTCCTACGAGCAGTACTTC
cdr3_aa: CATSDFLDRILSYEQYF

clone_size: -
d_call: TRBD1
j_call: TRBJ1-1
v_call: TRBV5-1
cdr3_nt: TGCGCCAGCACCGGGACAGGGGGTGGAACTGAAGCTTTCTTT
cdr3_aa: CASTGTGGGTEAFF

clone_size: -
d_call: -
j_call: TRBJ2-2
v_call: TRBV19
cdr3_nt: TGTGCCAGTAGTATGAATTCAGTGGCAGGGGACACCGGGGAGCTGTTTTTT
cdr3_aa: CASSMNSVAGDTGELFF

clone_size: -
d_call: TRBD1
j_call: TRBJ1-2
v_call: TRBV2
cdr3_nt: TGTGCCAGCAGTCAAGGCCGCACCGGGACAGGGAACTATGGCTACACCTTC
cdr3_aa: CASSQGRTGTGNYGYTF

clone_size: few
d_call: -
j_call: TRBJ1-1
v_call: TRBV14
cdr3_nt: TGTGCCAGCAGCCTCGGTCGCGTACTAGTCAACACTGAAGCTTTCTTT
cdr3_aa: CASSLGRVLVNTEAFF

clone_size: -
d_call: TRBD2
j_call: TRBJ2-7
v_call: TRBV7-6
cdr3_nt: TGTGCCAGCAGCCCCGGGAGGGGCGGGGTCTCCTACGAGCAGTACTTC
cdr3_aa: CASSPGRGGVSYEQYF

clone_size: -
d_call: TRBD2
j_call: TRBJ2-7
v_call: TRBV10-3
cdr3_nt: TGTGCCATCCGACCCTCGCGGGGGGCCTACGAGCAGTACTTC
cdr3_aa: CAIRPSRGAYEQYF

clone_size: -
d_call: -
j_call: TRBJ1-5
v_call: TRBV4-2
cdr3_nt: TGTGCCAGCAGCCAAGAAGCGGCGATCGTGGGGAATCAGCCCCAGCATTTT
cdr3_aa: CASSQEAAIVGNQPQHF

clone_size: -
d_call: -
j_call: TRBJ1-2
v_call: TRBV5-5
cdr3_nt: TGTGCCAGCAGCTTCTTTAAAAACTATGGCTACACCTTC
cdr3_aa: CASSFFKNYGYTF

clone_size: -
d_call: TRBD2
j_call: TRBJ2-5
v_call: TRBV10-2
cdr3_nt: TGCGCCAGCACCGAGTGGTATAGCGGGAATCAAGAGACCCAGTACTTC
cdr3_aa: CASTEWYSGNQETQYF

clone_size: -
d_call: -
j_call: TRBJ1-2
v_call: TRBV6-2/TRBV6-3
cdr3_nt: TGTGCCAGCAGTCTCCTCCGGACAGTGAGCTATGGCTACACCTTC
cdr3_aa: CASSLLRTVSYGYTF

clone_size: -
d_call: -
j_call: TRBJ1-6
v_call: TRBV27
cdr3_nt: TGTGCCAGCAGTGCCAGGGTTTGGAATTCACCCCTCCACTTT
cdr3_aa: CASSARVWNSPLHF

clone_size: -
d_call: -
j_call: TRBJ2-5
v_call: TRBV6-2/TRBV6-3
cdr3_nt: TGTGCCAGCACCCCGACGAACCTAGTCCTAACCCAGTACTTC
cdr3_aa: CASTPTNLVLTQYF

clone_size: -
d_call: -
j_call: TRBJ2-3
v_call: TRBV19
cdr3_nt: TGTGCCAGTTCGACTAGGGCGCTAACTAGCACAGATACGCAGTATTTT
cdr3_aa: CASSTRALTSTDTQYF

clone_size: few
d_call: TRBD2
j_call: TRBJ2-7
v_call: TRBV9
cdr3_nt: TGTGCCAGCAGCCCAAATAGCGGGATCTACGAGCAGTACTTC
cdr3_aa: CASSPNSGIYEQYF

clone_size: -
d_call: TRBD2
j_call: TRBJ2-5
v_call: TRBV5-1
cdr3_nt: TGCGCCAGCAGCCTAGCGGGAGGCCCCCAAGAGACCCAGTACTTC
cdr3_aa: CASSLAGGPQETQYF

clone_size: -
d_call: -
j_call: TRBJ2-7
v_call: TRBV27
cdr3_nt: TGTGCCAGCAGTACCACGCCGACAGCTACTTCCTACGAGCAGTACTTC
cdr3_aa: CASSTTPTATSYEQYF

clone_size: -
d_call: TRBD1
j_call: TRBJ2-6
v_call: TRBV19
cdr3_nt: TGTGCCAGTCGACAGGGGAGCTCTGGGGCCAACGTCCTGACTTTC
cdr3_aa: CASRQGSSGANVLTF

clone_size: -
d_call: -
j_call: TRBJ1-5
v_call: TRBV15
cdr3_nt: TGTGCCACCAGCGCGGACAGATATAGCAATCAGCCCCAGCATTTT
cdr3_aa: CATSADRYSNQPQHF

clone_size: once
d_call: -
j_call: TRBJ2-2
v_call: TRBV12-3/TRBV12-4
cdr3_nt: TGTGCCAGCAGCCCTACAGGGCCCGGGGAGCTGTTTTTT
cdr3_aa: CASSPTGPGELFF

clone_size: once
d_call: TRBD2
j_call: TRBJ2-1
v_call: TRBV19
cdr3_nt: TGTGCCAGTAGTAGCCACACGGAATCCGGGACTAGCGGGAGTAGCAATGAGCAGTTCTTC
cdr3_aa: CASSSHTESGTSGSSNEQFF

clone_size: -
d_call: -
j_call: TRBJ2-7
v_call: TRBV10-2
cdr3_nt: TGCGCCAGCAGTGACGAGGACAGAAGAGCCTACGAGCAGTACTTC
cdr3_aa: CASSDEDRRAYEQYF

clone_size: -
d_call: -
j_call: TRBJ1-2
v_call: TRBV19
cdr3_nt: TGTGCCAGTAGTATTAGGGGGAACTATGGCTACACCTTC
cdr3_aa: CASSIRGNYGYTF

clone_size: -
d_call: -
j_call: TRBJ1-6
v_call: TRBV4-3
cdr3_nt: TGCGCCAGCAGCAGCACATGGAAGGAGTTTAATTCACCCCTCCACTTT
cdr3_aa: CASSSTWKEFNSPLHF

clone_size: -
d_call: TRBD1
j_call: TRBJ2-7
v_call: TRBV12-5
cdr3_nt: TGTGCTAGTGGTTTGGACAGGGGGCCCCCTTATAGCGAGCAGTACTTC
cdr3_aa: CASGLDRGPPYSEQYF

clone_size: -
d_call: TRBD1
j_call: TRBJ2-3
v_call: TRBV2
cdr3_nt: TGTGCTGTGCCAGGGGACAGGGGGCCGTCAGATACGCAGTATTTT
cdr3_aa: CAVPGDRGPSDTQYF

clone_size: -
d_call: -
j_call: TRBJ2-3
v_call: TRBV7-2
cdr3_nt: TGTGCCAGCAGCCCCGGAGTTGCGGACACAGATACGCAGTATTTT
cdr3_aa: CASSPGVADTDTQYF

clone_size: -
d_call: -
j_call: TRBJ2-1
v_call: TRBV20-1
cdr3_nt: TGCAGTGCCAGGGGTAGGTTGGGGCAGTTCTTC
cdr3_aa: CSARGRLGQFF

clone_size: -
d_call: -
j_call: TRBJ2-1
v_call: TRBV25-1
cdr3_nt: TGTGCCAGCAGTGAATTTGGTAGCGGTGCCTACAATGAGCAGTTCTTC
cdr3_aa: CASSEFGSGAYNEQFF